The 12 T cell receptor beta chains given below trace back to one sample, sequenced in a study of T-cell memory formation after mild COVID-19. TCRdb reanalysed the 5' RACE reads using MiXCR and keeps one entry per CDR3 protein. The table lists approximately 290,000 distinct CDR3 sequences, around 8% of them singletons. The source material was PBMCs or a T cell subset sorted from them (not recorded which). These receptors were collected from a man between 18 and 29 years old who had mild COVID-19 (a few samples of this study predate the infection). Cell type and time point are not known.

This clonotype was counted many times. This chain joins TRBV20-1 and TRBJ2-5, with TRBD2 matching 7 bases. Germline CDR1 DFQATT, CDR2 SNEGSKA (reference sequence). The CDR3 extends over 15 amino acids. J lost 1 base, V lost 0 bases, and 5 bases had no gene match. For the CDR3, the DNA is TGCAGTGCTAGAGATCGCGAGCGGGGCCAAGAGACCCAGTACTTC. Encoded protein: CSARDRERGQETQYF.

In this sample, this clonotype turned up a few times. The chain employs TRBV7-3 and TRBJ2-1; TRBD2 is a possible D gene (6 bases). Trimming left V 5 bases short and J 1 base short, with 12 bases between. This CDR3 has 15 amino acids. CDR1 and CDR2 (germline): SGHTA, FQGTGA. In DNA form, the CDR3 reads TGTGCCAGCAGCCATAACGGGGGTTCCTACAATGAGCAGTTCTTC. It specifies CASSHNGGSYNEQFF.

The chain recombines TRBV29-1 with TRBJ2-7, with D possibly TRBD2 on 6 matching bases. The CDR3 is 12 residues long. The V end lost 4 bases, the J end lost 2 bases, and 9 bases lay between the germline ends. Germline V lookup: CDR1 SQVTM, CDR2 ANQGSEA. Here the CDR3 DNA reads TGCAGCGTTGGGGAGGCCGCCTACGAGCAGTACTTC. It specifies CSVGEAAYEQYF.

This clonotype was seen repeatedly, ten times or more. The genes are TRBV6-2 or TRBV6-3 and TRBJ2-7; 8 nucleotides line up with TRBD1. V gave up 2 bases and J gave up 3 bases; unmatched junction bases: 3. Germline V CDR1 and CDR2: MNHEY, SVGEGT. The CDR3 spans 14 residues. This chain's CDR3 is CASSYGTGLYEQYF. Written as DNA, the CDR3 is TGTGCCAGCAGTTACGGGACAGGCCTCTACGAGCAGTACTTC.

The chain is built from TRBV20-1 and TRBJ1-3; D is uncertain. The V gene's germline CDR1 is DFQATT and CDR2 SNEGSKA (reference sequence). Trimming shortened V by 3 bases and J by 2 bases, and 11 bases separated the two germline ends. The length of the CDR3 is 14 residues. In DNA, the CDR3 is TGCAGTGCTAGCGCGGTCCAGCCTGGAAACACCATATATTTT. It specifies CSASAVQPGNTIYF.

The sample holds many counts of this clonotype. The chain links TRBV9 to TRBJ2-2; D is unresolved. The CDR3 has 15 residues. Germline V CDR1 and CDR2: SGDLS, YYNGEE. Trimming pared 2 bases from V and 2 bases from J, leaving 10 bases between. CDR3 sequence reads: CASSVSAVNTGELFF. In DNA, the CDR3 is TGTGCCAGCAGCGTTTCAGCCGTAAACACCGGGGAGCTGTTTTTT.

This clonotype has at least ten counts. The rearrangement joins TRBV5-1 to TRBJ2-2, with D perhaps matching TRBD2 (5 bases). The ends were cut back, 2 bases at V and 1 base at J, with 6 bases in the middle. CDR1 SGHRS and CDR2 YFSETQ come from the germline V gene. The CDR3 extends over 14 amino acids. The CDR3 loop reads CASSFGGNTGELFF. The CDR3 bases are TGCGCCAGCAGCTTTGGAGGGAACACCGGGGAGCTGTTTTTT. The full variable domain, with the rest looked up from reference TRBV5-1 and TRBJ2-2, is KAGVTQTPRYLIKTRGQQVTLSCSPISGHRSVSWYQQTPGQGLQFLFEYFSETQRNKGNFPGRFSGRQFSNSRSEMNVSTLELGDSALYLCASSFGGNTGELFFGEGSRLTVL.

The chain joins TRBV7-2 to TRBJ2-5; D remains ambiguous. V dropped 4 bases and J dropped 4 bases, with 10 bases sitting between them. This CDR3 is built from 13 residues. Germline values: CDR1 SGHTA, CDR2 FQGNSA. Here the CDR3 DNA reads TGTGCCAGCAGCTCGCCGGCCCGAGAGACCCAGTACTTC. It codes for CASSSPARETQYF.

This clonotype was observed a few times. The DNA for the CDR3 is TGTGCCAGCAGTTACGCCGGGACACTTTATAATTCACCCCTCCACTTT. It codes for CASSYAGTLYNSPLHF. The chain is built from TRBV6-2 or TRBV6-3 and TRBJ1-6, with a possible D match to TRBD1 (6 bases). V was trimmed by 2 bases and J by 4 bases, leaving 12 bases between them. The germline CDR1 and CDR2 sequences are MNHEY and SVGEGT. The CDR3 consists of 16 residues.

This clonotype was counted at least ten times. The chain is built from TRBV5-1 and TRBJ2-1; D uncertain. Trimming took 4 bases from V and 3 from J, leaving 11 bases between them. Germline V gene lookup returns CDR1 SGHRS and CDR2 YFSETQ. This CDR3 contains 14 residues. CDR3 sequence: CASSPGGLYNEQFF. CDR3 coding DNA: TGCGCCAGCAGCCCCGGTGGCCTCTACAATGAGCAGTTCTTC.

This clonotype has a count of ten or more. This chain joins TRBV18 and TRBJ1-2; TRBD1 matches at 9 bases. Germline V gives CDR1 KGHSH, CDR2 LQKENI. The CDR3 is 16 amino acids. The junction had 9 bases not matched to a gene; V was cut back by 1 base and J by 6 bases. CDR3 amino acids: CASSPLGGQGTNGYTF. The CDR3 nucleotides are TGTGCCAGCTCACCACTCGGGGGACAGGGTACGAATGGCTACACCTTC.

This clonotype was recorded at least ten times. This chain links TRBV7-9 with TRBJ2-7, with 7 nucleotides matching TRBD1. CDR3 length: 12 amino acids. The J segment lost 6 bases and the V segment lost 3 bases, leaving 2 bases of the junction unmatched. Germline V gives CDR1 SEHNR, CDR2 FQNEAQ (reference sequence). The CDR3 region is CASSFTGVEQYF. Here the CDR3 DNA reads TGTGCCAGCAGCTTCACAGGGGTCGAGCAGTACTTC.